This T cell receptor beta chain was captured in a study of cytomegalovirus exposure and HLA in healthy donors. Study-wide results and caveats: Reported performance of the classifier showed diagnosis of cytomegalovirus status with high specificity and sensitivity. Usually a TCR sequence was rare, but some public TCRs were found in many donors.

The PCR had 60 Vbeta and 13 Jbeta primers. The method was immunoSEQ multiplex PCR; TCRdb's version includes in-frame clones alone and lacks a portion of them. The data contain more than 150,000 clones, 80% of them singletons. In regard to this clone: What it recognizes is unknown.

V was cut by 1 base and J by 4 bases, with 13 bases left in between. There are 15 residues in the CDR3. Per the germline V gene, CDR1 is GTSNPN and CDR2 is SVGIG (reference sequence). The TCR originated in a man in his forties in good health and CMV-seropositive. The genes are TRBV30 and TRBJ2-2; the D gene is possibly TRBD1 (5 bases). Sequencing used PBMCs. The CDR3 coding sequence is TGTGCCTGGAGTGAGGCTGGGGCAACCACCGGGGAGCTGTTTTTT. Amino acids: CAWSEAGATTGELFF.